This TCR beta chain was retrieved from a study of T cell repertoires in cytomegalovirus infection. Study overall: From public TCR beta signatures came an indication of both CMV infection and matching HLA type. General study results and limits: Using cumulative public TCR beta family frequency, the authors identified those who carried CMV together with the relevant HLA. Ex vivo responses were dominated by HLA-C-restricted CMV-specific TCR beta clonotypes.

TCRdb redid the calling of the reads with MiXCR, one entry per CDR3 protein. The sample has under 800,000 distinct CDR3 sequences, approximately 24% seen once. The CDR3 consists of 8 residues. With 6 bases removed from V and 13 bases from J, the gap between germline ends came to 6 bases. Germline loops: CDR1 SNHLY, CDR2 FYNNEI. As to this clonotype: Its specificity is not known.

The J gene is TRBJ1-2, the V gene TRBV2; D unclear. Sample: CD8+ T cells from PBMCs. This sequence was found in a human donor in good health (CMV status not recorded). Some clones in this sample may be carry-over from other donors' samples. The CDR3 loop is CASRGGTF. DNA of the CDR3: TGTGCCAGCAGGGGAGGCACCTTC.